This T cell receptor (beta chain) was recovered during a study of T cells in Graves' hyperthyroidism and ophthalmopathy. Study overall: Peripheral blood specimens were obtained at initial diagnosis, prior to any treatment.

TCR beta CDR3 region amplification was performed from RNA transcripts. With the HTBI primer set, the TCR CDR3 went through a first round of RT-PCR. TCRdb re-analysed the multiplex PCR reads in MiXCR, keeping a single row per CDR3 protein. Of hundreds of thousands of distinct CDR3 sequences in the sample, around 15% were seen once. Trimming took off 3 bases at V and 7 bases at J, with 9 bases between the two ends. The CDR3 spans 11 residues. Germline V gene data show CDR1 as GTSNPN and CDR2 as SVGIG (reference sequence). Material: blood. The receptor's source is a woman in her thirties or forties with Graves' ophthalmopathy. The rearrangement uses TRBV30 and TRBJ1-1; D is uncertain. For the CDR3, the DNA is TGTGCCTGGAGGCGGGATCTTGAAGCTTTCTTT. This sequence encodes CAWRRDLEAFF.